This T cell receptor beta chain was captured in a study of PD-1 blockade in classical Hodgkin lymphoma. Whole-study results and caveats: At C4D1, TCR diversity had climbed significantly for CD4+ cells, though not for CD8+ cells.

In germline, CDR1 is MNHEY, CDR2 SVGAGI. This CDR3 spans 13 amino acids. V was cut by 10 bases and J by 2 bases, with 15 bases left in between. Points on this clone: Antigen unknown.

Time point defined: cycle 4 day 1 (C4D1), after five to seven weeks of nivolumab. All trial patients relapsed after autologous stem cell transplantation. Thawed PBMCs underwent magnetic negative selection to obtain purified CD8+ T cells. Assay: immunoSEQ multiplex PCR; the TCRdb copy retains only in-frame clones and omits some. The data hold fewer than 3,500 clones, with about three quarters observed a single time. Specimen: CD8+ T cells from blood, collected before the fourth cycle of nivolumab. This receptor was identified in a human donor with classical Hodgkin lymphoma. V usage is TRBV6-5 and J usage is TRBJ2-7, with TRBD2 as a possible D gene (5 bases). CDR3 sequence reads: CATVSGKAYEQYF. CDR3 sequence (DNA): TGTGCCACTGTAAGCGGAAAAGCCTACGAGCAGTACTTC.